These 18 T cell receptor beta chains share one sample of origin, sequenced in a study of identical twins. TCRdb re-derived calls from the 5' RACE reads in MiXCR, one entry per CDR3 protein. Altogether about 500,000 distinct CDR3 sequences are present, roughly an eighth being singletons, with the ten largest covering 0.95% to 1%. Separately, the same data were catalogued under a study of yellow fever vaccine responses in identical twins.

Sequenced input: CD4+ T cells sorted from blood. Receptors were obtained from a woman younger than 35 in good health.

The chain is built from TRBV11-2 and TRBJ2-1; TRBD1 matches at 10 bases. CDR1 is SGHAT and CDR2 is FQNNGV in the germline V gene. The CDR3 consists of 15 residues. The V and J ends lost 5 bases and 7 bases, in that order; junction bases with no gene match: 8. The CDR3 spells CASSAGTGAPNEQFF. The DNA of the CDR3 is TGTGCCAGCAGCGCCGGGACAGGGGCTCCGAATGAGCAGTTCTTC.

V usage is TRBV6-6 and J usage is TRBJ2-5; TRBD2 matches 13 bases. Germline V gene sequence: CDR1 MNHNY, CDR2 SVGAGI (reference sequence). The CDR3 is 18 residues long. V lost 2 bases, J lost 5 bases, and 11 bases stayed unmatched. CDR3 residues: CASSYPPGLAGVVETQYF. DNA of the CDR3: TGTGCCAGCAGTTACCCGCCTGGACTAGCGGGAGTGGTGGAGACCCAGTACTTC.

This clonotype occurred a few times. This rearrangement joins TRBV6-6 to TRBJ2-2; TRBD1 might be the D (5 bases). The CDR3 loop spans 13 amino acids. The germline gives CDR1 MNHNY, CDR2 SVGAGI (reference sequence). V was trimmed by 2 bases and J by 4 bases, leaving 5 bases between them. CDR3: CASSYGATGELFF. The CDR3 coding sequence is TGTGCCAGCAGTTACGGGGCCACCGGGGAGCTGTTTTTT.

CDR3 DNA sequence: TGCGCCAGCAGCGTACAGGGATTCGAGACCCAGTACTTC. Its translation: CASSVQGFETQYF. The chain is built from TRBV5-1 and TRBJ2-5; tentative D call: TRBD1 (6 bases). Trimming stripped 4 bases from V and 5 bases from J, with 12 bases between. Germline assignment: CDR1 SGHRS and CDR2 YFSETQ. The CDR3 extends over 13 amino acids.

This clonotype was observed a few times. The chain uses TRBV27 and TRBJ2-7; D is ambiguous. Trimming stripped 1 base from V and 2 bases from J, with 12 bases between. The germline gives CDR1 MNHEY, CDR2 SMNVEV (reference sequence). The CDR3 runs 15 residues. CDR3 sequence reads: CASSLYLGSPYEQYF. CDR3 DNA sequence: TGTGCCAGCAGTTTATATCTCGGCTCCCCCTACGAGCAGTACTTC.

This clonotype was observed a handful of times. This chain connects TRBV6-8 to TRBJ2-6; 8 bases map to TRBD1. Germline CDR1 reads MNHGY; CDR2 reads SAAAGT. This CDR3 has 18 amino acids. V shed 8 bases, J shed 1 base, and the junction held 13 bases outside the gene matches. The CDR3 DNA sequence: TGTGCCAGCGGGATCCGGGACAGGCGACTGTCTGGGGCCAACGTCCTGACTTTC. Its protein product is CASGIRDRRLSGANVLTF.

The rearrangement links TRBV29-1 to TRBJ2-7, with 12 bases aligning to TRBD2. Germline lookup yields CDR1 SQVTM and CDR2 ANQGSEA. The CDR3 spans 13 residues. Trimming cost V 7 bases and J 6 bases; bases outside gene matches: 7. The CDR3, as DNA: TGCAGCGGATCCCTGGGACTAGCGGGCGAGCAGTACTTC. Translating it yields CSGSLGLAGEQYF.

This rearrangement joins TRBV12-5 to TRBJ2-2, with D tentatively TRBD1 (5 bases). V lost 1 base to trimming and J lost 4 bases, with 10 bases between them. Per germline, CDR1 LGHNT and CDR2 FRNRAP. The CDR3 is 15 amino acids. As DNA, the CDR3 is TGTGCTAGTGGTTTGGAGGCAGGGTTCACCGGGGAGCTGTTTTTT. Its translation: CASGLEAGFTGELFF. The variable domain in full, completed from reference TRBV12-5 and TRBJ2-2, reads DARVTQTPRHKVTEMGQEVTMRCQPILGHNTVFWYRQTMMQGLELLAYFRNRAPLDDSGMPKDRFSAEMPDATLATLKIQPSEPRDSAVYFCASGLEAGFTGELFFGEGSRLTVL.

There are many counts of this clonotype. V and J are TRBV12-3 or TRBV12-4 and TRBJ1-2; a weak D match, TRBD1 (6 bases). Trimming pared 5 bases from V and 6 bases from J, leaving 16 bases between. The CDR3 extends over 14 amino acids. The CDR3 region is CASSPHVGQDGYTF. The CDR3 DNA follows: TGTGCCAGCAGTCCTCATGTGGGACAAGATGGCTACACCTTC.

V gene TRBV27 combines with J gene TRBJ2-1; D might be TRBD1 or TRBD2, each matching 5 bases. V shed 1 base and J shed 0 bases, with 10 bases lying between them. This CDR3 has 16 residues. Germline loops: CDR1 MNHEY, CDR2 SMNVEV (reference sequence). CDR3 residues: CASSLFGAASYNEQFF. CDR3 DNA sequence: TGTGCCAGCAGTTTATTCGGGGCCGCCTCCTACAATGAGCAGTTCTTC.

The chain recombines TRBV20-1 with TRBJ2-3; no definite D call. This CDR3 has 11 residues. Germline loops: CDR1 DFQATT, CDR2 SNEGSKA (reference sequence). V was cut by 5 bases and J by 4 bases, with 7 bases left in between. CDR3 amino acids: CSAEAADTQYF. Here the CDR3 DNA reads TGCAGTGCTGAGGCGGCAGATACGCAGTATTTT.

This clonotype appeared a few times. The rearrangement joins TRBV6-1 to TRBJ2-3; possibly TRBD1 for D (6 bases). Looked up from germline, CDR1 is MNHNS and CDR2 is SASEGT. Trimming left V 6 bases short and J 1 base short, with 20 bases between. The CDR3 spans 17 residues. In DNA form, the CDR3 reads TGTGCCAGCAGGGATTGGGGGCATGTAAGTGGCACAGATACGCAGTATTTT. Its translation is CASRDWGHVSGTDTQYF.

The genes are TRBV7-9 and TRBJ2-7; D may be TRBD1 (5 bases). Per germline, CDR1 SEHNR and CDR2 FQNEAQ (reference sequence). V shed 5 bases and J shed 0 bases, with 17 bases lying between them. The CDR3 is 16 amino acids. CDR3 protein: CASSSSRVHRSYEQYF. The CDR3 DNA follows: TGTGCCAGCAGCAGTTCCAGGGTCCATCGCTCCTACGAGCAGTACTTC.

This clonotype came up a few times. DNA of the CDR3: TGTGCCAGCGGATACCAGATGACCTACGAGCAGTACTTC. This sequence encodes CASGYQMTYEQYF. The chain recombines TRBV11-2 with TRBJ2-7; D is ambiguous. Trimming took off 8 bases at V and 2 bases at J, with 13 bases between the two ends. Germline-derived CDR1 and CDR2 are SGHAT and FQNNGV. The CDR3 contains 13 residues.

The CDR3 DNA is TGTGCCAGCACCATATCGGGCTACGAGCAGTACTTC. The encoded protein is CASTISGYEQYF. The chain couples TRBV12-3 or TRBV12-4 to TRBJ2-7; D uncertain. Trimming stripped 7 bases from V and 3 bases from J, with 10 bases between. The CDR3 consists of 12 residues.

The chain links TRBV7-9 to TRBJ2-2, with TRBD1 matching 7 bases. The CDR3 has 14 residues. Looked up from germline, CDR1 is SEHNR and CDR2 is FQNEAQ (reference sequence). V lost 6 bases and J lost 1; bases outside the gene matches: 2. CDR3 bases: TGTGCCAGCAGACAGGGGTTGAACACCGGGGAGCTGTTTTTT. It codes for CASRQGLNTGELFF.

CDR3 nucleotides: TGTGCCAGCAGCCAAGCAGGGAACCAAGAGACCCAGTACTTC. Translating gives CASSQAGNQETQYF. This chain uses TRBV14 with TRBJ2-5, with a weak D call TRBD1 (5 bases). The CDR3 consists of 14 residues. Per the germline V gene, CDR1 is SGHDN and CDR2 is FVKESK. V was clipped by 1 base and J by 0 bases, with 6 bases between them.

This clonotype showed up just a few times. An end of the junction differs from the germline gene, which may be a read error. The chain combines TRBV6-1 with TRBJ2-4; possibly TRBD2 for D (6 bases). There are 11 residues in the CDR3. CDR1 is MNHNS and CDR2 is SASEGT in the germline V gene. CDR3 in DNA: TGTGCCAGCACTGAAGCGGCGGAGGGGTACTTC. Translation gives CASTEAAEGYF.